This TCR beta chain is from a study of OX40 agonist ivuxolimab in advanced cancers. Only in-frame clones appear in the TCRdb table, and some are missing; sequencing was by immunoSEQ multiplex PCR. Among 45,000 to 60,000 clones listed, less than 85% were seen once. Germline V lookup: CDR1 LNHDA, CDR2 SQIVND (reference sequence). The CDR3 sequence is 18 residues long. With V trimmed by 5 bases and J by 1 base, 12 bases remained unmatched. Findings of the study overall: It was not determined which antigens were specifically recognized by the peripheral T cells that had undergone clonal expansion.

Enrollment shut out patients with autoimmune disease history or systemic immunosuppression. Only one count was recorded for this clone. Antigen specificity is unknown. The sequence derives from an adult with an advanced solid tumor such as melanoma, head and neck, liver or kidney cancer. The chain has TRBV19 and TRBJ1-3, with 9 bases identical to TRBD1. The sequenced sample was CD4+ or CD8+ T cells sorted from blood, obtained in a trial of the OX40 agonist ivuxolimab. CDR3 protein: CASSVTGTGTSSGNTIYF. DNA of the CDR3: TGTGCCAGTAGTGTAACCGGGACAGGGACCTCGTCTGGAAACACCATATATTTT.